The source of this T cell receptor (beta chain) is a study of T cells in Graves' hyperthyroidism and ophthalmopathy. This clonotype was seen a few times. Amplified TCR beta CDR3 regions derived from RNA transcripts. First-round RT-PCR targeting the TCR CDR3 was performed with the HTBI primer set. TCRdb passed the multiplex PCR reads through MiXCR, listing each CDR3 protein once. The table has hundreds of thousands of distinct CDR3 sequences, about 43% seen once. CDR3 length: 16 amino acids. The germline V and J ends were trimmed by 5 bases and 1 base, with 15 bases remaining between them. CDR1 SNHLY and CDR2 FYNNEI come from the germline V gene.

This sequence originates from a woman between 18 and 29 years old with Graves' hyperthyroidism. Sequencing was performed on peripheral blood or thyroid tissue (not recorded which). The chain links TRBV2 to TRBJ1-5; tentatively, D is TRBD1 (5 bases). CDR3 in DNA: TGTGCCAGCAGTTACGCGGGCGGGGGAAGCAATCAGCCCCAGCATTTT. As protein: CASSYAGGGSNQPQHF.